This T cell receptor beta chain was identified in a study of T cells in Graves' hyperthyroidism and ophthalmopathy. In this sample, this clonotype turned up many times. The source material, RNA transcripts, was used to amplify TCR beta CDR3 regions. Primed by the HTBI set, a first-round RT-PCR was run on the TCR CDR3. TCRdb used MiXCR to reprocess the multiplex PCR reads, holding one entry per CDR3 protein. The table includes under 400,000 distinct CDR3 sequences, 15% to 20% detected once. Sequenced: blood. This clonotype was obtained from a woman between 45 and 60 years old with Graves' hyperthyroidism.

The CDR3 spells CASSSPPGSSSYEQYF. As DNA, the CDR3 is TGTGCCAGCAGTTCCCCCCCGGGCTCGAGCTCCTACGAGCAGTACTTC. The chain joins TRBV28 to TRBJ2-7; D is ambiguous. Germline-derived CDR1 and CDR2 are MDHEN and SYDVKM. Trimming pared 4 bases from V and 0 bases from J, leaving 16 bases between. CDR3 length: 16 amino acids. The entire variable domain, with the rest obtained from reference TRBV28 and TRBJ2-7, is as follows: DVKVTQSSRYLVKRTGEKVFLECVQDMDHENMFWYRQDPGLGLRLIYFSYDVKMKEKGDIPEGYSVSREKKERFSLILESASTNQTSMYLCASSSPPGSSSYEQYFGPGTRLTVT.